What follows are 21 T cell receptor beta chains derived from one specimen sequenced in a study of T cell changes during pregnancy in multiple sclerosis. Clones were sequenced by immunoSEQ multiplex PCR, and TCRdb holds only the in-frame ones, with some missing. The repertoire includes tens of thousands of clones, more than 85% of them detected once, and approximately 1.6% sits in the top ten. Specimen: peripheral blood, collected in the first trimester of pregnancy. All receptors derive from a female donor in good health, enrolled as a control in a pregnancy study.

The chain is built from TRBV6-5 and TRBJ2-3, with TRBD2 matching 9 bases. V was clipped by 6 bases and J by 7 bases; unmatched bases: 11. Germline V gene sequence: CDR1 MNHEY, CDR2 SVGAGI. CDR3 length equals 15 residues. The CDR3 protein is CASSPTGTSRNTQYF. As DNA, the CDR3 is TGTGCCAGCAGCCCGACCGGGACTAGCCGGAATACGCAGTATTTT.

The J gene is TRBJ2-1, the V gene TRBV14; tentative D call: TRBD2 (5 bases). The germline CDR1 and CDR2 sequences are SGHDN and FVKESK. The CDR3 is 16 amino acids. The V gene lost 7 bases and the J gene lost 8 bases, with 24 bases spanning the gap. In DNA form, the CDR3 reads TGTGCCAGCACCAACAGACGGCGGGTAGGGTTCGATGAGCAGTTCTTC. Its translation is CASTNRRRVGFDEQFF.

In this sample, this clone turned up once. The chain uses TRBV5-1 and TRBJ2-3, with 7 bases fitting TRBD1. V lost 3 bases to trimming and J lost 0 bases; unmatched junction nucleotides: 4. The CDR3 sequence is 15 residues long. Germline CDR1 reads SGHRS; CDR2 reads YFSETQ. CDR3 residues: CASSSRDSSTDTQYF. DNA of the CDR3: TGCGCCAGCAGCTCCAGGGACAGTAGCACAGATACGCAGTATTTT.

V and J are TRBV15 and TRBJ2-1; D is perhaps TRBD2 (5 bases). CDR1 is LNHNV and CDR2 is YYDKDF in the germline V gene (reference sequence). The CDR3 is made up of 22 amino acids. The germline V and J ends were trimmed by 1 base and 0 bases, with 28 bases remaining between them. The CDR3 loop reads CATSRVLVTLPSAVSSYNEQFF. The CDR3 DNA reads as TGTGCCACCAGCAGAGTACTAGTTACCCTCCCCTCTGCGGTCAGCTCCTACAATGAGCAGTTCTTC.

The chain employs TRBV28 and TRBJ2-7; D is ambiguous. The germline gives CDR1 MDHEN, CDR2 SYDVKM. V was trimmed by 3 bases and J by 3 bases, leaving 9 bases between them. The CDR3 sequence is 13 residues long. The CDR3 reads CASSLAPFYEQYF. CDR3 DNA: TGTGCCAGCAGTTTGGCACCGTTCTACGAGCAGTACTTC.

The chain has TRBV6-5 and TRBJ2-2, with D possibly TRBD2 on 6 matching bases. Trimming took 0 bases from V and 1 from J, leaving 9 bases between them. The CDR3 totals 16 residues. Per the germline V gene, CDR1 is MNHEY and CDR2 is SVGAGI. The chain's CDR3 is CASSYSPSENTGELFF. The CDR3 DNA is TGTGCCAGCAGTTACTCCCCTAGCGAGAACACCGGGGAGCTGTTTTTT.

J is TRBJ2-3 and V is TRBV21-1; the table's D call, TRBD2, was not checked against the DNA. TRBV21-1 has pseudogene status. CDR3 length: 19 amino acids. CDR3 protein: CASSKEVTREALSTDTQYF. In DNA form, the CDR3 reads TGTGCCAGCAGCAAAGAAGTTACCAGGGAGGCACTGAGCACAGATACGCAGTATTTT.

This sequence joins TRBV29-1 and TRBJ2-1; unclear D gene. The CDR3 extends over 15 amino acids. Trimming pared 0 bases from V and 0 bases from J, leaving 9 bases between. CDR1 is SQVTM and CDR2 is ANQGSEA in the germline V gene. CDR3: CSVEDSLFSYNEQFF. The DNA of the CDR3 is TGCAGCGTTGAAGATAGCCTATTCTCCTACAATGAGCAGTTCTTC.

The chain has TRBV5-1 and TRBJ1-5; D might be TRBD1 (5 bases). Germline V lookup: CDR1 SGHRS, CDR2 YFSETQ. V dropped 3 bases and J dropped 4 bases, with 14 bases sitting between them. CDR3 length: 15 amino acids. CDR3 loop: CASSSGTGANQPQHF. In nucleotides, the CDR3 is TGCGCCAGCAGCTCGGGGACGGGAGCTAATCAGCCCCAGCATTTT.

CDR3 sequence reads: CATSRTNQGAGGKFANEQFF. The CDR3 DNA reads TGTGCCACCAGCAGAACAAATCAGGGGGCTGGCGGGAAGTTTGCCAATGAGCAGTTCTTC. The chain links TRBV15 to TRBJ2-1; 8 bases line up with TRBD1. V gave up 2 bases and J gave up 6 bases; unmatched junction bases: 21. The CDR3 has 20 amino acids. Germline assignment: CDR1 LNHNV and CDR2 YYDKDF (reference sequence).

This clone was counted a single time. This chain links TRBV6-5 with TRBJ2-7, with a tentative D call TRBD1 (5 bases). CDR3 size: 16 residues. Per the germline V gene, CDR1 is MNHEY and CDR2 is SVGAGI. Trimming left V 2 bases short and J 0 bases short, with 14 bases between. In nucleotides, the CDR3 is TGTGCCAGCAGTTACAACCGAGGACAAGCCTCCTACGAGCAGTACTTC. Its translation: CASSYNRGQASYEQYF.

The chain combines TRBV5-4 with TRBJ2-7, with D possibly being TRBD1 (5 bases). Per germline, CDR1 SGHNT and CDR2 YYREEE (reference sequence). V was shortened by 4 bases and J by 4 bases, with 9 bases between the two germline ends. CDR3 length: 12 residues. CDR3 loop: CASSDDSYEQYF. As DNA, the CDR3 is TGTGCCAGCAGCGACGACAGTTACGAGCAGTACTTC.

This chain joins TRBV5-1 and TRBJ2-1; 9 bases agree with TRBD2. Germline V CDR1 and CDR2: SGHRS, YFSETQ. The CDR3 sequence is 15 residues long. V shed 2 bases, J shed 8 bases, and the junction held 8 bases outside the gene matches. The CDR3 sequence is CASSFGGSGSDEQFF. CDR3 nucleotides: TGCGCCAGCAGCTTCGGGGGTAGCGGGAGTGATGAGCAGTTCTTC.

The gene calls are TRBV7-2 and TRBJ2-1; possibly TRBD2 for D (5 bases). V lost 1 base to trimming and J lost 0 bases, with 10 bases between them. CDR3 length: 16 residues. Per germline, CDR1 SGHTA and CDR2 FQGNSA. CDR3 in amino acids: CASSLVAGSSYNEQFF. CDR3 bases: TGTGCCAGCAGCTTAGTGGCGGGTAGCTCCTACAATGAGCAGTTCTTC. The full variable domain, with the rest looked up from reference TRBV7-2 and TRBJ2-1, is GAGVSQSPSNKVTEKGKDVELRCDPISGHTALYWYRQSLGQGLEFLIYFQGNSAPDKSGLPSDRFSAERTGGSVSTLTIQRTQQEDSAVYLCASSLVAGSSYNEQFFGPGTRLTVL.

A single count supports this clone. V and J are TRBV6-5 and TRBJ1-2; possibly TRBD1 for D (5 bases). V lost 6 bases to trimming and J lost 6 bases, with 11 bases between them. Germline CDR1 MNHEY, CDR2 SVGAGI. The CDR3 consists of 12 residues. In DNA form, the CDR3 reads TGTGCCAGCAGCCGGAGGGGCGATGGCTACACCTTC. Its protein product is CASSRRGDGYTF.

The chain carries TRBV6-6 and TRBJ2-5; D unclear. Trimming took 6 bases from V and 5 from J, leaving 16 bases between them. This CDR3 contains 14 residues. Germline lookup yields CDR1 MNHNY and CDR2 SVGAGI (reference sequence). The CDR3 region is CASRPEMTSETQYF. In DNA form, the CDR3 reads TGTGCCAGCAGACCGGAGATGACCTCGGAGACCCAGTACTTC.

The CDR3 is CASSPSTGDFQETQYF. The DNA of the CDR3 is TGCGCCAGCAGCCCATCGACAGGGGACTTCCAAGAGACCCAGTACTTC. The chain joins TRBV5-1 to TRBJ2-5; 8 bases map to TRBD1. The CDR3 consists of 16 residues. Germline CDR1 is SGHRS and CDR2 is YFSETQ. V shed 4 bases and J 1 base; nucleotides not matched to a gene: 9. The whole variable domain, remainder taken from reference TRBV5-1 and TRBJ2-5, is KAGVTQTPRYLIKTRGQQVTLSCSPISGHRSVSWYQQTPGQGLQFLFEYFSETQRNKGNFPGRFSGRQFSNSRSEMNVSTLELGDSALYLCASSPSTGDFQETQYFGPGTRLLVL.

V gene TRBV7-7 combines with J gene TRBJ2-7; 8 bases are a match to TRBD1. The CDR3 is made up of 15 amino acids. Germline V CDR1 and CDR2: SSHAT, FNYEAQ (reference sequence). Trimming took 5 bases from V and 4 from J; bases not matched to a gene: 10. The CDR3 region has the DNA TGTGCCAGCAGCCCCCATCTGGGACAGGAGTACGAGCAGTACTTC. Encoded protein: CASSPHLGQEYEQYF. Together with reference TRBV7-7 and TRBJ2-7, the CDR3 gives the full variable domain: GAGVSQSPRYKVTKRGQDVTLRCDPISSHATLYWYQQALGQGPEFLTYFNYEAQPDKSGLPSDRFSAERPEGSISTLTIQRTEQRDSAMYRCASSPHLGQEYEQYFGPGTRLTVT.

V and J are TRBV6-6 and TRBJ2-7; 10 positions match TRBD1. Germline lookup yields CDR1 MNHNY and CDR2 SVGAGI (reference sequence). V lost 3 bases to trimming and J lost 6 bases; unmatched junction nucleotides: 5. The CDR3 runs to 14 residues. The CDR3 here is CASSYMGTGVEQYF. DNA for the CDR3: TGTGCCAGCAGTTATATGGGGACAGGGGTCGAGCAGTACTTC.

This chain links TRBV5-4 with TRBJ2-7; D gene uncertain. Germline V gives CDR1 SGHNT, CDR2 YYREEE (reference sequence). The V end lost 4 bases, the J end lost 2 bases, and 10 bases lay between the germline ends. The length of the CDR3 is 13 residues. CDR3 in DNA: TGTGCCAGCAGCCGTTACCAGACCTACGAGCAGTACTTC. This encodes CASSRYQTYEQYF.

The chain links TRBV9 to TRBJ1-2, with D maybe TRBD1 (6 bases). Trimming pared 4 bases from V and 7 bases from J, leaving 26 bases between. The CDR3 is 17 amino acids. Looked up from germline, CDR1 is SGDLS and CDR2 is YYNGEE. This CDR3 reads CASSSRPSRQAYSGYTF. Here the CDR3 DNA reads TGTGCCAGCAGCTCCCGCCCCTCACGACAGGCGTATAGTGGCTACACCTTC.